This T cell receptor (beta chain) was found in a study of monozygotic twins with inflammatory bowel disease. Study-wide points: Healthy co-twins, by inverse Simpson, had higher TCRbeta diversity than their siblings with IBD.

About this clonotype: The target antigen is unknown.

Per the germline V gene, CDR1 is SGHTA and CDR2 is FQGNSA. This CDR3 comprises 12 residues. cDNA was produced in eight separate reactions per sample. Incorporation of UMIs carrying a 6-nucleotide sample barcode was performed by template switching. TCRdb reworked the 5' RACE reads into one entry per CDR3 protein, no DNA. The data include 95,000 to 110,000 distinct CDR3 sequences; the top ten clones carry more than 1.5%. Material for sequencing was blood. The origin of this receptor is a human donor with ulcerative colitis or Crohn's disease, or a healthy co-twin of an affected twin (not recorded which). This rearrangement joins TRBV7-2 to TRBJ2-7. The CDR3 spells CASSPPSYEQYF.